The subject of this entry is one T cell receptor (beta chain). This entry is derived from a study of blood T cell repertoires in COVID-19. At the level of the study: Italy, Spain and the United States were the sources of the convalescent and acute COVID-19 samples.

Germline CDR1 is SEHNR and CDR2 is FQNEAQ (reference sequence). The CDR3 covers 13 residues. V trimming: 11 bases; J trimming: 1 base; junction bases outside the gene matches: 7. The repertoire was sequenced with immunoSEQ multiplex PCR; TCRdb's copy has only in-frame clones and lacks some. This sample has 20,000 to 25,000 clones; 85% to 90% occur once, and the top ten carry about 25%. Sequencing was carried out using peripheral blood. The sequence came from a human donor with active COVID-19. The donor label of this sample is uncertain. The rearrangement joins TRBV7-9 to TRBJ2-7; 8 nucleotides agree with TRBD2. The CDR3 protein is CALGGGRSYEQYF. Here the CDR3 DNA reads TGTGCCCTAGGCGGGGGGCGATCCTACGAGCAGTACTTC.